The sequence of this T cell receptor beta chain was determined in a study of T cells after yellow fever vaccination. The V gene's germline CDR1 is SGHVS and CDR2 FNYEAQ. The CDR3 length is 13 residues. Trimming took off 8 bases at V and 9 bases at J, with 16 bases between the two ends. Concerning this clonotype itself: Its antigen remains unknown.

UMIs were added to TCR cDNA along with a universal primer site when it was made by 5'RACE template switching. TCRdb reprocessed the 5' RACE reads via MiXCR and lists one record per CDR3 protein. Among 450,000 to 600,000 distinct CDR3 sequences listed, roughly 13% were seen once. The study's findings and limits: Weaker, the secondary response had a peak occurring faster, on day 5 versus 15.

Sequenced here: PBMCs, sampled on the day of the yellow fever booster vaccination. The TCR was taken from a young man who received the YFV17D yellow fever vaccine. This sequence joins TRBV7-6 and TRBJ2-2, with D perhaps given as TRBD1 or TRBD2 (5 bases each). The CDR3 region is CASPDRGPRELFF. The CDR3 DNA reads TGTGCCAGCCCCGACCGGGGACCTCGGGAGCTGTTTTTT.